The next 29 T cell receptor beta chains were all read from a single sample in a study of blood T cell repertoires in COVID-19 (dated by TCRdb to 2020 to 2022). The library was prepared using the immunoSEQ multiplex PCR assay. As stored in TCRdb, this immuneACCESS dataset retains in-frame rearrangements with V and J assigned. A fraction of the clones does not appear; measured against another copy, unresolved V genes explain less than half of the discrepancy, and the remainder lacks a known reason. The sample contains fewer than 350,000 clones, over 75% of them found a single time. In total, the top ten clones hold 6% to 7% of the sample. The material sequenced was peripheral blood. These receptors originate from a woman aged 25 to 45 with COVID-19, enrolled during active disease.

The chain combines TRBV30 with TRBJ2-3; 13 bases line up with TRBD2. The length of the CDR3 is 17 residues. The germline V gene encodes CDR1 GTSNPN and CDR2 SVGIG (reference sequence). Germline trimming cut 2 bases from V and 2 bases from J; bases unmatched to any gene: 7. Here the CDR3 reads CAWSHRLAGGITDTQYF. The CDR3 nucleotides are TGTGCCTGGAGTCACAGACTAGCGGGAGGTATCACAGATACGCAGTATTTT.

V gene TRBV6-6 combines with J gene TRBJ1-3; D ambiguous. The germline CDR1 and CDR2 sequences are MNHNY and SVGAGI (reference sequence). V lost 4 bases, J lost 3 bases, and 13 bases lay in between. CDR3 size: 15 residues. Here the CDR3 DNA reads TGTGCCAGCAGTTTCCCAAGTGGACTTGGAAACACCATATATTTT. Protein: CASSFPSGLGNTIYF.

The rearrangement joins TRBV3-1 (or the pseudogene TRBV3-2) to TRBJ1-1; perhaps TRBD1 as D (6 bases). CDR1 and CDR2 (germline): LGHDT, YNNKEL (reference sequence). The V and J ends lost 2 bases and 4 bases respectively, with 14 bases between them. The CDR3 has 15 residues. The CDR3 loop reads CASSQKQGGVTEAFF. In DNA, the CDR3 is TGTGCCAGCAGCCAAAAACAGGGAGGGGTCACTGAAGCTTTCTTT.

V usage is TRBV27 and J usage is TRBJ2-3, with 10 bases matching TRBD2. Per germline, CDR1 MNHEY and CDR2 SMNVEV (reference sequence). This CDR3 contains 17 residues. After removal of 7 bases from V and 1 base from J, the junction contained 11 bases not matched to a gene. CDR3 in DNA: TGTGCCAGCACTAGGGCTAGCGGGAGAGGGGGCACAGATACGCAGTATTTT. This sequence encodes CASTRASGRGGTDTQYF.

V gene TRBV24-1 combines with J gene TRBJ2-2; 11 positions match TRBD1. V lost 7 bases and J lost 5; bases outside the gene matches: 5. The CDR3 extends over 15 amino acids. Germline loops: CDR1 KGHDR, CDR2 SFDVKD. The CDR3 loop reads CATSRTGGVTGELFF. CDR3 coding DNA: TGTGCCACCAGCCGGACAGGGGGCGTTACCGGGGAGCTGTTTTTT.

This chain uses TRBV21-1 with TRBJ2-1; the table's D call of TRBD2 was not tested on the DNA. TRBV21-1 is noted as a pseudogene. The CDR3 runs 15 residues. The CDR3 region is CASSKVVEGNNEQFF. The CDR3 bases are TGTGCCAGCAGCAAAGTGGTCGAGGGAAACAATGAGCAGTTCTTC.

The J gene is TRBJ2-1, the V gene TRBV6-5, with 11 bases aligning to TRBD2. CDR3 length equals 15 residues. Germline CDR1 MNHEY, CDR2 SVGAGI. The junction had 5 bases not matched to a gene; V was cut back by 6 bases and J by 4 bases. CDR3 residues: CASRSSSGRYNEQFF. In nucleotides, the CDR3 is TGTGCCAGCAGATCTTCTAGCGGGAGGTACAATGAGCAGTTCTTC.

V gene TRBV7-9 combines with J gene TRBJ2-5; 9 nucleotides align to TRBD2. The V segment lost 7 bases and the J segment 1 base; nucleotides outside the gene matches: 13. Germline V gives CDR1 SEHNR, CDR2 FQNEAQ (reference sequence). The CDR3 loop spans 17 amino acids. CDR3 sequence: CASTLRATSGSQETQYF. CDR3 nucleotide sequence: TGTGCCAGCACCCTACGGGCGACTAGCGGCTCCCAAGAGACCCAGTACTTC.

This clone was found once. Other DNA sequences in this specimen translate into the identical CDR3. The rearrangement uses TRBV28 and TRBJ2-5, with TRBD2 matching over 9 bases. This CDR3 has 14 residues. Losses at the gene ends were 5 bases for V and 5 bases for J; bases not matched to a gene: 6. Germline CDR1 is MDHEN and CDR2 is SYDVKM. The CDR3 region has the DNA TGTGCCAGCAGTCCAGCGGGAGGTAGGGAGACCCAGTACTTC. Translating gives CASSPAGGRETQYF.

The chain couples TRBV2 to TRBJ2-1, with D maybe TRBD2 (5 bases). In germline, CDR1 is SNHLY, CDR2 FYNNEI. The CDR3 loop spans 19 amino acids. Trimming stripped 5 bases from V and 0 bases from J, with 23 bases between. CDR3: CASSRWTPLAPRSYNEQFF. The DNA of the CDR3 is TGTGCCAGCAGTCGGTGGACTCCTCTAGCCCCACGCTCCTACAATGAGCAGTTCTTC.

V is TRBV19 and J is TRBJ1-2, with no clear D. Germline values: CDR1 LNHDA, CDR2 SQIVND (reference sequence). The CDR3 is 13 amino acids. Trimming took 3 bases from V and 2 from J, leaving 7 bases between them. The CDR3 DNA reads as TGTGCCAGTAGTATGGCGGGAAACTATGGCTACACCTTC. Its protein is CASSMAGNYGYTF.

The chain uses TRBV5-1 and TRBJ2-1; TRBD2 agrees at 7 bases. V dropped 0 bases and J dropped 8; count of bases not matched to a gene: 5. The CDR3 is made up of 14 amino acids. Germline V gene lookup returns CDR1 SGHRS and CDR2 YFSETQ. CDR3 protein: CASSLGLAVDEQFF. CDR3 DNA: TGCGCCAGCAGCTTGGGCCTAGCGGTCGATGAGCAGTTCTTC. The variable domain in full, with the rest retrieved from reference TRBV5-1 and TRBJ2-1, is KAGVTQTPRYLIKTRGQQVTLSCSPISGHRSVSWYQQTPGQGLQFLFEYFSETQRNKGNFPGRFSGRQFSNSRSEMNVSTLELGDSALYLCASSLGLAVDEQFFGPGTRLTVL.

This clone has a handful of counts. The rearrangement links TRBV2 to TRBJ2-7, with 9 bases identical to TRBD1. CDR3 length equals 14 residues. V dropped 7 bases and J dropped 4; count of bases not matched to a gene: 8. Looked up from germline, CDR1 is SNHLY and CDR2 is FYNNEI. CDR3 region: CASMKGQGVYEQYF. The CDR3 DNA reads as TGTGCCAGCATGAAGGGACAGGGAGTATACGAGCAGTACTTC.

The chain has TRBV5-8 and TRBJ2-3, with 8 nucleotides matching TRBD2. The V gene's germline CDR1 is SGHTS and CDR2 YDEGEE. Losses at the gene ends were 5 bases for V and 5 bases for J; bases not matched to a gene: 4. The CDR3 contains 13 residues. DNA for the CDR3: TGTGCCAGCAGAGCGGGAGTTCTAGATACGCAGTATTTT. Its translation: CASRAGVLDTQYF.

The V gene is TRBV7-2, the J gene TRBJ2-7; TRBD1 matches at 7 bases. Per the germline V gene, CDR1 is SGHTA and CDR2 is FQGNSA. The CDR3 has 15 residues. With 3 bases clipped from V and 2 bases from J, the junction kept 7 bases outside the gene matches. The DNA of the CDR3 is TGTGCCAGCAGCTTCGGGACAGCAATCACCTACGAGCAGTACTTC. It translates to CASSFGTAITYEQYF. Full variable domain (rest looked up from reference TRBV7-2 and TRBJ2-7): GAGVSQSPSNKVTEKGKDVELRCDPISGHTALYWYRQSLGQGLEFLIYFQGNSAPDKSGLPSDRFSAERTGGSVSTLTIQRTQQEDSAVYLCASSFGTAITYEQYFGPGTRLTVT.

The chain uses TRBV10-3 and TRBJ1-4; no clear D. CDR1 and CDR2 from the germline V gene are ENHRY and SYGVKD. CDR3 length: 12 residues. Trimming stripped 3 bases from V and 5 bases from J, with 4 bases between. The CDR3 loop reads CAISEENEKLFF. CDR3 in DNA: TGTGCCATCAGTGAAGAGAATGAAAAACTGTTTTTT.

The chain combines TRBV6-5 with TRBJ2-6; D possibly corresponds to TRBD1 (5 bases). This CDR3 contains 14 residues. Germline lookup yields CDR1 MNHEY and CDR2 SVGAGI. The V end was cut by 11 bases, the J end by 1 base, with 12 bases between. The CDR3 protein is CASRQGSGANVLTF. Written as DNA, the CDR3 is TGTGCCTCAAGGCAGGGATCTGGGGCCAACGTCCTGACTTTC.

This chain connects TRBV11-2 to TRBJ1-1; D may be TRBD1 (5 bases). The CDR3 runs to 14 residues. The V end was cut by 2 bases, the J end by 7 bases, with 14 bases between. Germline V gene sequence: CDR1 SGHAT, CDR2 FQNNGV. DNA of the CDR3: TGTGCCAGCAGCTTATTTGGGGGGAGGGGTGAAGCTTTCTTT. This encodes CASSLFGGRGEAFF.

This chain connects TRBV6-5 to TRBJ1-2, with 8 positions matching TRBD1. Looked up from germline, CDR1 is MNHEY and CDR2 is SVGAGI. The CDR3 runs 14 residues. With V trimmed by 6 bases and J by 2 bases, 5 bases remained unmatched. The CDR3 sequence: CASSARTGNYGYTF. CDR3 sequence (DNA): TGTGCCAGCAGCGCGCGGACAGGGAACTATGGCTACACCTTC.

The chain combines TRBV7-3 with TRBJ2-1; 8 bases agree with TRBD1. Germline V gene lookup returns CDR1 SGHTA and CDR2 FQGTGA. The CDR3 covers 14 residues. Germline trimming cut 3 bases from V and 9 bases from J; bases unmatched to any gene: 7. CDR3 bases: TGTGCCAGCAGCTTTCAGACAGGGGTCACTGAGCAGTTCTTC. This sequence encodes CASSFQTGVTEQFF.

The sample holds one count of this clone. The J gene is TRBJ2-1, the V gene TRBV29-1, with no clear D. Trimming took off 0 bases at V and 12 bases at J, with 15 bases between the two ends. The CDR3 spans 13 residues. The V gene's germline CDR1 is SQVTM and CDR2 ANQGSEA. CDR3 in amino acids: CSVEDLLYRPQFF. The CDR3 nucleotides read TGCAGCGTTGAAGATCTCTTGTACAGACCGCAGTTCTTC.

This clone was counted between two and nine times. V gene TRBV6-1 combines with J gene TRBJ2-5, with 9 bases identical to TRBD2. Germline values: CDR1 MNHNS, CDR2 SASEGT. This CDR3 comprises 15 residues. Losses at the gene ends were 2 bases for V and 2 bases for J; bases not matched to a gene: 3. The CDR3 sequence is CASSESSGTQETQYF. CDR3 DNA: TGTGCCAGCAGTGAATCTAGCGGGACACAAGAGACCCAGTACTTC.

The chain carries TRBV21-1 and TRBJ2-3; no DNA check was done on the table's D call, TRBD1. TRBV21-1 is a known pseudogene. This CDR3 is 16 amino acids long. The CDR3 DNA sequence: TGTGCCAGCAGCCCCCGGACAGTGAGGGGCACAGATACGCAGTATTTT. It translates to CASSPRTVRGTDTQYF.

The V and J genes are TRBV29-1 and TRBJ2-3, with TRBD2 identical over 12 bases. J gave up 6 bases and V 6 bases, and 10 bases lay outside the gene matches. CDR1 SQVTM and CDR2 ANQGSEA come from the germline V gene. CDR3 length: 15 amino acids. CDR3 sequence: CSVTTSGRWIDTQYF. The CDR3 nucleotides read TGCAGCGTGACAACTAGCGGGAGGTGGATTGATACGCAGTATTTT.

The chain links TRBV19 to TRBJ2-2; D not certain. Germline CDR1 and CDR2: LNHDA and SQIVND (reference sequence). Trimming took 3 bases from V and 7 from J, leaving 9 bases between them. The CDR3 consists of 13 residues. CDR3 nucleotides: TGTGCCAGTAGTATGAGGTTGTTCGGGGAGCTGTTTTTT. Its translation: CASSMRLFGELFF.

This chain connects TRBV6-2 or TRBV6-3 to TRBJ1-4, with TRBD1 as a possible D gene (5 bases). The CDR3 totals 17 residues. Deletions cut 6 bases from V and 0 bases from J, with 17 bases between. Germline loops: CDR1 MNHEY, CDR2 SVGEGT. The CDR3 is CASSPRGWGATNEKLFF. CDR3 coding DNA: TGTGCCAGCAGCCCTCGGGGGTGGGGGGCAACTAATGAAAAACTGTTTTTT.

The chain uses TRBV28 and TRBJ2-7, with 9 positions matching TRBD1. The CDR3 has 14 amino acids. V lost 4 bases and J lost 5; bases outside the gene matches: 6. Per the germline V gene, CDR1 is MDHEN and CDR2 is SYDVKM. The CDR3 sequence: CASSSGTGFHEQYF. In nucleotides, the CDR3 is TGTGCCAGCAGTTCCGGGACAGGGTTCCACGAGCAGTACTTC. The full variable domain, rest sourced from reference TRBV28 and TRBJ2-7, is DVKVTQSSRYLVKRTGEKVFLECVQDMDHENMFWYRQDPGLGLRLIYFSYDVKMKEKGDIPEGYSVSREKKERFSLILESASTNQTSMYLCASSSGTGFHEQYFGPGTRLTVT.

CDR3 amino acids: CAWSGTLSEQYF. CDR3 DNA: TGTGCCTGGAGTGGGACTCTAAGCGAGCAGTACTTC. The chain combines TRBV30 with TRBJ2-7; maybe TRBD2 (5 bases). Germline V gene sequence: CDR1 GTSNPN, CDR2 SVGIG (reference sequence). The CDR3 extends over 12 amino acids. V was trimmed by 1 base and J by 6 bases, leaving 10 bases between them.

This clone was observed a single time. In nucleotides, the CDR3 is TGTGCCAGCGAGGGGGACAGGGGACAGCCCCAGCATTTT. Protein sequence: CASEGDRGQPQHF. The chain uses TRBV2 and TRBJ1-5; 10 bases map to TRBD1. The J segment lost 7 bases and the V segment lost 8 bases, leaving 5 bases of the junction unmatched. The CDR3 spans 13 residues. The germline V gene has CDR1 SNHLY and CDR2 FYNNEI. Using reference TRBV2 and TRBJ1-5 for the parts outside the CDR3, the full variable domain is EPEVTQTPSHQVTQMGQEVILRCVPISNHLYFYWYRQILGQKVEFLVSFYNNEISEKSEIFDDQFSVERPDGSNFTLKIRSTKLEDSAMYFCASEGDRGQPQHFGDGTRLSIL.